The 11 T cell receptor beta chains reported below all come from one sample, sequenced in a study of T cell repertoires and HLA-DP antigens. These receptors' antigens are unknown. This table comes from immunoSEQ multiplex PCR, and its TCRdb copy is limited to in-frame clones, with some not included. The sample lists about 89,000 clones, more than 75% occurring once. The material sequenced was CD4+ T cells from PBMCs. These receptors were collected from a man aged 45-65 years in good health and CMV-seronegative.

The chain carries TRBV14 and TRBJ2-1, with D hard to call. This CDR3 region has 13 residues. The germline V gene encodes CDR1 SGHDN and CDR2 FVKESK. Trimming cost V 3 bases and J 5 bases, with 8 bases left between them. CDR3 bases: TGTGCCAGCAGCCAGATCAATAACAATGAGCAGTTCTTC. This sequence encodes CASSQINNNEQFF.

The CDR3, as DNA: TGTGCCACCAGCAGCTGGCTGGTGGACAATGAGCAGTTCTTC. As protein: CATSSWLVDNEQFF. The V call is TRBV15, the J call TRBJ2-1; no clear D. Germline CDR1 LNHNV, CDR2 YYDKDF (reference sequence). V lost 3 bases, J lost 5 bases, and 11 bases lay in between. This CDR3 spans 14 amino acids. Full variable domain (outside the CDR3, taken from reference TRBV15 and TRBJ2-1): DAMVIQNPRYQVTQFGKPVTLSCSQTLNHNVMYWYQQKSSQAPKLLFHYYDKDFNNEADTPDNFQSRRPNTSFCFLDIRSPGLGDTAMYLCATSSWLVDNEQFFGPGTRLTVL.

The CDR3 loop is CSAHRGSYEQYF. The CDR3 DNA reads TGCAGCGCCCACAGGGGGTCCTACGAGCAGTACTTC. This rearrangement joins TRBV29-1 to TRBJ2-7; 8 positions match TRBD1. The CDR3 consists of 12 residues. The V gene end was trimmed by 7 bases and the J gene end by 1 base; junction bases not matched to a gene: 3. Looked up from germline, CDR1 is SQVTM and CDR2 is ANQGSEA.

V usage is TRBV28 and J usage is TRBJ1-2, with 12 bases that match TRBD1. Germline lookup yields CDR1 MDHEN and CDR2 SYDVKM. This CDR3 region has 14 residues. V was clipped by 5 bases and J by 6 bases; unmatched bases: 4. This CDR3 is CASSPRDRGHGYTF. In DNA, the CDR3 is TGTGCCAGCAGTCCACGGGACAGGGGGCATGGCTACACCTTC.

The chain is built from TRBV5-1 and TRBJ1-1; a possible D gene is TRBD1 (6 bases). Germline CDR1 and CDR2: SGHRS and YFSETQ. This CDR3 has 15 residues. The V and J ends lost 0 bases and 1 base respectively, with 10 bases between them. CDR3 bases: TGCGCCAGCAGCTTGGAGGGGACAAAGAACACTGAAGCTTTCTTT. This sequence encodes CASSLEGTKNTEAFF.

V is TRBV9 and J is TRBJ2-5; TRBD1 is a possible D gene (5 bases). The ends were cut back, 0 bases at V and 6 bases at J, with 9 bases in the middle. Germline V gene sequence: CDR1 SGDLS, CDR2 YYNGEE. The CDR3 is 13 residues long. The CDR3 region is CASSVDQDKTQYF. CDR3 sequence (DNA): TGTGCCAGCAGCGTAGACCAGGACAAGACCCAGTACTTC.

J is TRBJ2-3 and V is TRBV27; the D call may be TRBD1 or TRBD2 (5 bases each). V was clipped by 2 bases and J by 2 bases, with 5 bases between them. Germline-derived CDR1 and CDR2 are MNHEY and SMNVEV (reference sequence). This CDR3 comprises 13 residues. CDR3 coding DNA: TGTGCCAGCAGTTTAGGGACCACAGATACGCAGTATTTT. It yields the protein CASSLGTTDTQYF.

The rearrangement uses TRBV7-2 and TRBJ1-1, with D unresolved. V dropped 1 base and J dropped 4 bases, with 10 bases sitting between them. This CDR3 is built from 14 residues. CDR1 and CDR2 from the germline V gene are SGHTA and FQGNSA. The CDR3 is CASSLENTPTEAFF. The CDR3 DNA is TGTGCCAGCAGCTTAGAGAACACCCCCACTGAAGCTTTCTTT.

This chain uses TRBV7-8 with TRBJ2-1; 8 positions agree with TRBD1. V shed 1 base, J shed 7 bases, and the junction held 12 bases outside the gene matches. The V gene's germline CDR1 is SGHVS and CDR2 FQNEAQ. The CDR3 is 17 residues long. The CDR3 DNA follows: TGTGCCAGCAGCTTAGTAGGCCCCGGACAGGGCGGTAATGAGCAGTTCTTC. This encodes CASSLVGPGQGGNEQFF.

This clone was observed a single time. The chain recombines TRBV27 with TRBJ1-6; 7 positions match TRBD1. The V gene's germline CDR1 is MNHEY and CDR2 SMNVEV (reference sequence). The CDR3 contains 16 residues. The trim removed 3 bases at V and 5 bases at J, leaving 7 bases unmatched. The CDR3 bases are TGTGCCAGCAGTTTTCGTTCCAGGGGGAATAATTCACCCCTCCACTTT. Translated, it gives CASSFRSRGNNSPLHF.

V and J are TRBV18 and TRBJ2-1, with no clear D. V lost 0 bases to trimming and J lost 2 bases, with 8 bases between them. The germline gives CDR1 KGHSH, CDR2 LQKENI. The CDR3 covers 15 residues. The CDR3 nucleotides are TGTGCCAGCTCACCACCGGGCACCACCTACAATGAGCAGTTCTTC. Its translation is CASSPPGTTYNEQFF. The full variable domain, completed using reference TRBV18 and TRBJ2-1, is NAGVMQNPRHLVRRRGQEARLRCSPMKGHSHVYWYRQLPEEGLKFMVYLQKENIIDESGMPKERFSAEFPKEGPSILRIQQVVRGDSAAYFCASSPPGTTYNEQFFGPGTRLTVL.